Listed below are T cell receptor beta chains from one sample, sequenced in a study of blood T cell repertoires in COVID-19. Profiled with immunoSEQ multiplex PCR; TCRdb holds only in-frame clones, not every one. The sample has some 100,000 clones, roughly 85% seen once. The sequenced sample consisted of PBMCs or T cells enriched from blood (not recorded which). These receptors originate from a woman aged 50 to 60 who had recovered from COVID-19. Each CDR3 is given with its conserved first and last residue. A D gene is named only where the DNA matches it firmly. Size is omitted from some rows. Given values are once, few, many or a class for expanded clones.

V	size	D	J	DNA	CDR3
TRBV10-3	.	.	TRBJ2-7	TGTGCCATCAGTGAGGGCCCCCCTTACGAGCAGTACTTC	CAISEGPPYEQYF
TRBV10-3	.	.	TRBJ1-4	TGTGCCATCAGCGACGGGATAGGAAAACTGTTTTTT	CAISDGIGKLFF
TRBV5-1	.	.	TRBJ1-2	TGCGCCAGCAGCTATACCGGGGAGATTGGCTACACCTTC	CASSYTGEIGYTF
TRBV18	once	.	TRBJ2-5	TGTGCCAGCTCACTGGACAGACAAGAGACCCAGTACTTC	CASSLDRQETQYF
TRBV2	.	.	TRBJ2-5	TGTGCCAGCAGTGAATCGGCGGGACAAGAGACCCAGTACTTC	CASSESAGQETQYF
TRBV7-3	.	.	TRBJ1-1	TGTGCCAGCAGCTTGGTAGATAACACTGAAGCTTTCTTT	CASSLVDNTEAFF
TRBV3-1/TRBV3-2	.	TRBD1	TRBJ1-2	TGTGCCAGCAGCGGAGGGGGCTTCTATGGCTACACCTTC	CASSGGGFYGYTF
TRBV6-2/TRBV6-3	.	TRBD1	TRBJ1-6	TGTGCCAGCAGTTACTCATGGACAGGGGTAGGACCCCTCCACTTT	CASSYSWTGVGPLHF
TRBV6-4	.	TRBD2	TRBJ2-3	TGTGCCAGCAGCCGGACTAGCGGGGGCACAGATACGCAGTATTTT	CASSRTSGGTDTQYF
TRBV6-5	few	TRBD2	TRBJ2-1	TGTGCCAGCACCCCTGGCGGGGGGCCGTACAATGAGCAGTTCTTC	CASTPGGGPYNEQFF
TRBV14	many	.	TRBJ1-1	TGTGCCAGCAGCCAATCCCAAGCGTCTGAAGCTTTCTTT	CASSQSQASEAFF
TRBV10-2	.	.	TRBJ1-1	TGCGCCAGCAGTGAAATGCCCCCTGGGCACACTGAAGCTTTCTTT	CASSEMPPGHTEAFF
TRBV2	.	TRBD1	TRBJ1-3	TGTGCCAGCAGTGAACGGACAGGGTCTGGAAACACCATATATTTT	CASSERTGSGNTIYF
TRBV21-1	once	.	TRBJ1-4	TGTGCCAGCACTATGACAGGGGGAAGTGAAAAACTGTTTTTT	CASTMTGGSEKLFF
TRBV30	once	.	TRBJ2-5	TGTGCCTGGAACAGAGGGATGGTAGAGACCCAGTACTTC	CAWNRGMVETQYF
TRBV5-3	.	.	TRBJ1-5	TGTGCCAGAAGCTCTACAGGGAGCAATCAGCCCCAGCATTTT	CARSSTGSNQPQHF
TRBV6-5	.	.	TRBJ2-7	TGTGCCAGCAGTTACGGGTGGGGCCTGTCCTACGAGCAGTACTTC	CASSYGWGLSYEQYF
TRBV5-1	.	.	TRBJ1-1	TGCGCCAGCAGCTTCGGCGAAACCGGGACTTTCTTT	CASSFGETGTFF
TRBV2	.	.	TRBJ1-6	TGTGCCAGCAGCCAAGACAGAAGCGGGAATTCACCCCTCCACTTT	CASSQDRSGNSPLHF
TRBV4-1	.	TRBD2	TRBJ2-3	TGCGCCAGCAGCCAAGAGGAGGTAGCGGGGGGCCGGGATACGCAGTATTTT	CASSQEEVAGGRDTQYF
TRBV28	.	TRBD1	TRBJ2-5	TGTGCCAGCAGTTACCCGGGACAGTCCCAAGAGACCCAGTACTTC	CASSYPGQSQETQYF
TRBV5-1	.	.	TRBJ2-7	TGCGCCAGCAGCTTGGGCTCGGGCTACGAGCAGTACTTC	CASSLGSGYEQYF
TRBV5-6	.	.	TRBJ2-1	TGTGCCAGCAGCTTACTCGCGGGAAGTCAGAATGAGCAGTTCTTC	CASSLLAGSQNEQFF
TRBV7-3	.	TRBD2	TRBJ2-1	TGTGCCAGCAGCTTAGGACGCCCGGGGGCGGGTACTAGCGGGGGGTATGAGCAGTTCTTC	CASSLGRPGAGTSGGYEQFF
TRBV28	.	TRBD1	TRBJ1-2	TGTGCCAGCAGTCACAGGGGGCGCGGCTATGGCTACACCTTC	CASSHRGRGYGYTF
TRBV6-1	once	.	TRBJ1-4	TGTGCCAGCAGTGAAGTAAGACTACTGTTTTTT	CASSEVRLLFF
TRBV27	.	TRBD2	TRBJ2-2	TGTGCCAGCAAACGACTAGCGGGGGGTCTGGGCCCCGGGGAGCTGTTTTTT	CASKRLAGGLGPGELFF
TRBV18	.	TRBD1	TRBJ2-1	TGTGCCAGCTCACGATGGTTGGACAGGGACAATGAGCAGTTCTTC	CASSRWLDRDNEQFF
TRBV24-1	.	TRBD2	TRBJ2-1	TGTGCCACCAGTGATCCGACACTAGCGGGGGCGTACAATGAGCAGTTCTTC	CATSDPTLAGAYNEQFF
TRBV28	.	TRBD1	TRBJ1-1	TGTGCCAGCAGTTTCGGACAGGCCGAGAACACTGAAGCTTTCTTT	CASSFGQAENTEAFF
TRBV27	.	TRBD2	TRBJ2-1	TGTGCCAGCAGTTTCGCTCAAACTAGCGGCTCCTACAATGAGCAGTTCTTC	CASSFAQTSGSYNEQFF
TRBV6-6	.	TRBD2	TRBJ2-7	TGTGCCAGCAGTCCCGGGACTATCAGCGAGCAGTACTTC	CASSPGTISEQYF
TRBV9	.	.	TRBJ2-2	TGTGCCAGCAGCGTGAGTTTGGCCGGGGAGCTGTTTTTT	CASSVSLAGELFF
TRBV19	.	.	TRBJ1-5	TGTGCCAGTAGTATAGATCGTGATCAGCCCCAGCATTTT	CASSIDRDQPQHF
TRBV19	.	.	TRBJ2-6	TGTGCCAGTAGTGCCCGGACTCCCGGGGCCAACGTCCTGACTTTC	CASSARTPGANVLTF
TRBV10-1	.	.	TRBJ1-1	TGCGCCAGCAGAGCCGACAGGAACACTGAAGCTTTCTTT	CASRADRNTEAFF
TRBV2	.	.	TRBJ2-3	TGTGCCACCTCCCCGACAGGCACGCAGTATTTT	CATSPTGTQYF
TRBV27	.	TRBD1	TRBJ2-6	TGTGCCAGCAGTAAACAGGGGACCCCTGGGGCCAACGTCCTGACTTTC	CASSKQGTPGANVLTF